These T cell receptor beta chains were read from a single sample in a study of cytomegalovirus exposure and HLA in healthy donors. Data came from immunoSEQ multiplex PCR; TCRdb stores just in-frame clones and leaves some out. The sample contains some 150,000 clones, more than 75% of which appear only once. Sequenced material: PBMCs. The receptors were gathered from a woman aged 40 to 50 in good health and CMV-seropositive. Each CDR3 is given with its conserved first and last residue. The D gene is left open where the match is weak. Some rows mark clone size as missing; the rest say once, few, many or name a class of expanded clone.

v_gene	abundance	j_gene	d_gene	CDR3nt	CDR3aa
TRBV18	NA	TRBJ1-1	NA	TGTGCCAGCTCACCAATCGGTGGGGGGGACACTGAAGCTTTCTTT	CASSPIGGGDTEAFF
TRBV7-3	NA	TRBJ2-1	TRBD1	TGTGCCAGCAGCTCGACAGGGGATGAGCAGTTCTTC	CASSSTGDEQFF
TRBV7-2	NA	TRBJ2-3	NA	TGTGCCAGCAGCTATCTAGCGAGCACAGATACGCAGTATTTT	CASSYLASTDTQYF
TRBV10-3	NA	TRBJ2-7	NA	TGTGCCATCAGCGTTACAGGAGGGGCCTACGAGCAGTACTTC	CAISVTGGAYEQYF
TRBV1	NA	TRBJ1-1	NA	TGCACCAGCAGCCCCGTCAGGAAGTTGGAAGCTTTCTTT	CTSSPVRKLEAFF
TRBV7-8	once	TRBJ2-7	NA	TGTGCCAGCAGCTTAGCCCGGGGGTACGAGCAGTACTTC	CASSLARGYEQYF
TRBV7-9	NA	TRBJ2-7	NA	TGTGCCAGCAGCTTAGTCGGCAAGGCACTAGACGAGCAGTACTTC	CASSLVGKALDEQYF
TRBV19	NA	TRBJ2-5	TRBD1	TGTGCCAGTAGTATGGGGCCTCTAGGGGACAGGGGGCCAGGAGAGACCCAGTACTTC	CASSMGPLGDRGPGETQYF
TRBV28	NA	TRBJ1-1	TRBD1	TGTGCCAGCACCCGACAGGGTAGCACTGAAGCTTTCTTT	CASTRQGSTEAFF
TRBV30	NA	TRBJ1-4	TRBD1	TGTGCCTTAAGCCGGGACAGGACAGAAAAACTGTTTTTT	CALSRDRTEKLFF
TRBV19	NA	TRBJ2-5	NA	TGTGCCAGTAGTATCATGGGGGGACAAGAGACCCAGTACTTC	CASSIMGGQETQYF
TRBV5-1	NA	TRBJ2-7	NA	TGCGCCAGCAGCCCCTGGGAGGCCGGTCCCTACGAGCAGTACTTC	CASSPWEAGPYEQYF
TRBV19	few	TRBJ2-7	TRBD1	TGTGCCAGTAGTATTGCTGGGACAGTGTCCTTCGCCTCGGTGTACGAGCAGTACTTC	CASSIAGTVSFASVYEQYF
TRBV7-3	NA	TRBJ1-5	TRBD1	TGTGCCAGCAGCGTCGGGACAGGGCAGCCCCAGCATTTT	CASSVGTGQPQHF
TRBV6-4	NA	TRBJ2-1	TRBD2	TGTGCCAGCAGTTCCGGACTAGCGGGAAACAATGAGCAGTTCTTC	CASSSGLAGNNEQFF
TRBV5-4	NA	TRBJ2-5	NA	TGTGCCAGCAGCTCGGGGGGCGTTGGAGAGACCCAGTACTTC	CASSSGGVGETQYF
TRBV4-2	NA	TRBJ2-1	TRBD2	TGTGCCAGCAGCCAAGACCCAGCGGGGGGCTCCTACAATGAGCAGTTCTTC	CASSQDPAGGSYNEQFF
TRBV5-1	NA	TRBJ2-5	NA	TGCGCCAGCAGCTCGAAAGTGGGCTCCCAAGGGACCCAGTACTTC	CASSSKVGSQGTQYF
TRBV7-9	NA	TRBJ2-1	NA	TGTGCCAGCGGCACCTCGACCGGAGGCAATGAGCAGTTCTTC	CASGTSTGGNEQFF
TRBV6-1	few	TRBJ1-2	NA	TGTGCCAGCAGTGAACCGCGACAGCCAGTCGGCTACACCTTC	CASSEPRQPVGYTF
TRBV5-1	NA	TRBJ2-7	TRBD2	TGCGCCAGCAGCTTCAAGGGGAGGTCTAGCGGGACCTCCTACGAGCAGTACTTC	CASSFKGRSSGTSYEQYF
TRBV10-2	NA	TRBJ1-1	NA	TGCGCCAGCAGTGAAAAGCACCTAAACACTGAAGCTTTCTTT	CASSEKHLNTEAFF
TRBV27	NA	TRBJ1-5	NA	TGTGCCAGCAGTAGGGGGTATAGCAATCAGCCCCAGCATTTT	CASSRGYSNQPQHF
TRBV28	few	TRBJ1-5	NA	TGTGCCAGCAGTTCGGATCAGCCCCAGCATTTT	CASSSDQPQHF
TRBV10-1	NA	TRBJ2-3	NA	TGCGCCAGCAGTGATGTGGGACACACAGATACGCAGTATTTT	CASSDVGHTDTQYF
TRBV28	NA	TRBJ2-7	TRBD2	TGTGCCAGCCGGACTAGCGGCACCTACGAGCAGTACTTC	CASRTSGTYEQYF
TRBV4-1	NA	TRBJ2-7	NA	TGCGCCAGCAGCCAAGTTGATATCTTGAGAACTTACGAGCAGTACTTC	CASSQVDILRTYEQYF
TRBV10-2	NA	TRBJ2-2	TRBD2	TGCGCCTCGGGAGGCCTTAGGAACACCGGGGAGCTGTTTTTT	CASGGLRNTGELFF
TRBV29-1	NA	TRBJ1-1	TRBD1	TGCAGCGCCCTAGGGACAGAATGGACTGAAGCTTTCTTT	CSALGTEWTEAFF
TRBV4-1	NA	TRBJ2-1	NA	TGCGCCAGCAGCCAAAGCGTATACTACAATGAGCAGTTCTTC	CASSQSVYYNEQFF
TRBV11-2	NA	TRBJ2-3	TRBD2	TGTGCCAGCAGCTTAGTATTTAGCGGGCTGAGCACAGATACGCAGTATTTT	CASSLVFSGLSTDTQYF
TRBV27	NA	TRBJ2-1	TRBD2	TGTGCCAGCAGCCCAGGGACTAGCGGGACGAATGAGCAGTTCTTC	CASSPGTSGTNEQFF
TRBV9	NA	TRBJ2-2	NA	TGTGCCAGCAGCGTAGGCCCCGGCGGGGAGCTGTTTTTT	CASSVGPGGELFF
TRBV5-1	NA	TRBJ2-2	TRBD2	TGCGCCAGCAGCTTGGGCTTGGCGGGAGGTGCCGGGGAGCTGTTTTTT	CASSLGLAGGAGELFF
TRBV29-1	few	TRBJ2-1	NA	TGCAGCGTCACTGAAGGGGTATTCAATGAGCAGTTCTTC	CSVTEGVFNEQFF
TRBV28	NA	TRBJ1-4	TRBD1	TGTGCCAGCAGTCTGATGACAGGGGGCAATGAAAAACTGTTTTTT	CASSLMTGGNEKLFF
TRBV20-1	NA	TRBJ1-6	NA	TGCAGTGCTAGAGAGCAGGGACCCCTCCACTTT	CSAREQGPLHF
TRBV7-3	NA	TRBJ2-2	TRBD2	TGTGCCAGCAGCCACGGCAAGGTGCCTAGCGGGGCCACCGGGGAGCTGTTTTTT	CASSHGKVPSGATGELFF
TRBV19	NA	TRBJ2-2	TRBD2	TGTGCCAGTAGTATATCGAGCGGGAGATCGTACACCGGGGAGCTGTTTTTT	CASSISSGRSYTGELFF
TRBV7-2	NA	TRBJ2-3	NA	TGTGCCAGCAGCTCCAGGGGCCTAGATAGGGCAGATACGCAGTATTTT	CASSSRGLDRADTQYF
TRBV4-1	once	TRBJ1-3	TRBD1	TGCGCCAGCAGCCAGCTGACAGGGCCCGGAGGAAACACCATATATTTT	CASSQLTGPGGNTIYF
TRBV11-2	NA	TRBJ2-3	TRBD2	TGTGCCAGCAGCCCCTGGGCGGGAGCTAAGGATACGCAGTATTTT	CASSPWAGAKDTQYF
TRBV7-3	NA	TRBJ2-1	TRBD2	TGTGCCAGCAGCCGGACTAGCGGGGATTACAATGAGCAGTTCTTC	CASSRTSGDYNEQFF
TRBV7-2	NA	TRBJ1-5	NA	TGTGCCAGCAGCTTAGATCGGGATCAGCCCCAGCATTTT	CASSLDRDQPQHF
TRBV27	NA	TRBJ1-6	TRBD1	TGTGCCAGCAGTTTCCAGACAGGGGGTCATTCACCCCTCCACTTT	CASSFQTGGHSPLHF
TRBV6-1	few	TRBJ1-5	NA	TGTGCCAGCAGTGTAAAACCAGGGGCGAGCAATCAGCCCCAGCATTTT	CASSVKPGASNQPQHF
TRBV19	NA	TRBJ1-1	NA	TGTGCCAGTATCCAGCAGGGGAGCTGGGGCACTGAAGCTTTCTTT	CASIQQGSWGTEAFF
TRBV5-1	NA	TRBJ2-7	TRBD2	TGCGCCAGCAGCTTGGATGGGACTAGCGTCTACGAGCAGTACTTC	CASSLDGTSVYEQYF
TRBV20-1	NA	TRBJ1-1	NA	TGCAGTGCTACCAGGAACACTGAAGCTTTCTTC	CSATRNTEAFF